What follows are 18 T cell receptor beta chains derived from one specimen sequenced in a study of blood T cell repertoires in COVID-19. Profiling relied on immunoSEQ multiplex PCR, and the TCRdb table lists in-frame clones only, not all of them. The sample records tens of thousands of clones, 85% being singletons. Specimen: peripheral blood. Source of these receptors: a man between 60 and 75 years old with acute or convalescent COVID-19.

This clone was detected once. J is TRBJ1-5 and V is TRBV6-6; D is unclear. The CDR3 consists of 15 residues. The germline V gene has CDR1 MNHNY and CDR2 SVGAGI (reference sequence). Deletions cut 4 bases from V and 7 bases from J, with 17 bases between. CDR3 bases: TGTGCCAGCAGTTCCAAATTGTTTGGAGGCCAGCCCCAGCATTTT. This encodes CASSSKLFGGQPQHF.

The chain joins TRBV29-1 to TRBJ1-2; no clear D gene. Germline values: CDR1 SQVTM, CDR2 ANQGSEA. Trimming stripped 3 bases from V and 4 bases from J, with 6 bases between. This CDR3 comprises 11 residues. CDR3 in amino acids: CSVEISYGYTF. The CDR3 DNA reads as TGCAGCGTTGAGATCAGCTATGGCTACACCTTC.

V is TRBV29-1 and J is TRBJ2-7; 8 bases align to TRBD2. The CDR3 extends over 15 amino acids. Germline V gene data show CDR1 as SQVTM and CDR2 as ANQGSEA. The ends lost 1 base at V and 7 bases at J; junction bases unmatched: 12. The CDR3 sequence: CSVEAFSGGPGEQYF. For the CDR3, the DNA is TGCAGCGTTGAAGCCTTCTCGGGAGGGCCAGGGGAGCAGTACTTC.

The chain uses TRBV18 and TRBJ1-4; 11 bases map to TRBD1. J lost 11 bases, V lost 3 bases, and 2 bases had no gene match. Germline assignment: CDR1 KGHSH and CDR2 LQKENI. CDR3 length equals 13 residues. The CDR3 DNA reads TGTGCCAGCTCACCCGGACAGGGGGCCAAACTGTTTTTT. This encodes CASSPGQGAKLFF. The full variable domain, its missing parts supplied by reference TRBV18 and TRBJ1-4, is NAGVMQNPRHLVRRRGQEARLRCSPMKGHSHVYWYRQLPEEGLKFMVYLQKENIIDESGMPKERFSAEFPKEGPSILRIQQVVRGDSAAYFCASSPGQGAKLFFGSGTQLSVL.

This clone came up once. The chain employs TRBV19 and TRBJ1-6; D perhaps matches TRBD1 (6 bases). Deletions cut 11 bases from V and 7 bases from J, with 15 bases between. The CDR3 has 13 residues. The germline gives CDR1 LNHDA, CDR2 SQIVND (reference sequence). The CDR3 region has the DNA TGTGCCGCCAAGGGGGATTTGAATTCACCCCTCCACTTT. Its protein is CAAKGDLNSPLHF.

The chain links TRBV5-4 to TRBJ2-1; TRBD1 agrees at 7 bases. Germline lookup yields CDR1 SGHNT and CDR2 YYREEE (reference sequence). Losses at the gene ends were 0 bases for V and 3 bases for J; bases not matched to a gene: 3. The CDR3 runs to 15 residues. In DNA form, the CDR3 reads TGTGCCAGCAGCTTGGGTGGGGACAGCTACAATGAGCAGTTCTTC. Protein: CASSLGGDSYNEQFF.

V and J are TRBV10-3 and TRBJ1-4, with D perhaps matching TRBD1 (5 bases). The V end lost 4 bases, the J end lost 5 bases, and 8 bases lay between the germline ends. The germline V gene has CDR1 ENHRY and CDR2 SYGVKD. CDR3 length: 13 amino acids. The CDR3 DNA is TGTGCCATCAGTGGCGGGGGGAATGAAAAACTGTTTTTT. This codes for CAISGGGNEKLFF.

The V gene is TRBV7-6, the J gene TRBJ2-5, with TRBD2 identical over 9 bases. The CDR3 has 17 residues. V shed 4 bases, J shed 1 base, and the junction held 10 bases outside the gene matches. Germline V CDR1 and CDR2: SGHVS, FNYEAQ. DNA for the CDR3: TGTGCCAGCAGCTCGTTTTTCCTAGCGGGGACCCAAGAGACCCAGTACTTC. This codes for CASSSFFLAGTQETQYF.

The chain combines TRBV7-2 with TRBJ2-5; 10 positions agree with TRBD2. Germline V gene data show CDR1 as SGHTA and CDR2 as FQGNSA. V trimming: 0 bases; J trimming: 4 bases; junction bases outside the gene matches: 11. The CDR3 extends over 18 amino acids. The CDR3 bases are TGTGCCAGCAGCTTAGCGTTAGTAGCGGGGGGTCGCGGAGAGACCCAGTACTTC. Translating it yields CASSLALVAGGRGETQYF.

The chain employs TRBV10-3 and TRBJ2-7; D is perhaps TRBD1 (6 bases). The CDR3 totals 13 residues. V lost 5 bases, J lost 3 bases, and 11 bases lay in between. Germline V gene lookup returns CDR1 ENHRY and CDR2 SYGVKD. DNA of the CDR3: TGTGCCATCAGTTCCGACAGGTTCTACGAGCAGTACTTC. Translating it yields CAISSDRFYEQYF.

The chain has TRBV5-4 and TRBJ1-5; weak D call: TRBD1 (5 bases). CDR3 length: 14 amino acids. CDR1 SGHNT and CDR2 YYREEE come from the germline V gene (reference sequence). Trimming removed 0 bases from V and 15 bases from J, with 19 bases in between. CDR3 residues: CASSLANGAGPLHF. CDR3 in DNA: TGTGCCAGCAGCTTGGCCAATGGGGCAGGCCCACTGCATTTT.

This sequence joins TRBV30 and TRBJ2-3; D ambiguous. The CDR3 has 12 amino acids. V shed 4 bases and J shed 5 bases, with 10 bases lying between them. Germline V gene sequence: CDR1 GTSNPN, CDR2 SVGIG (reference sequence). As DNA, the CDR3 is TGTGCCTGGATCAGACATATAGATACGCAGTATTTT. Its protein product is CAWIRHIDTQYF.

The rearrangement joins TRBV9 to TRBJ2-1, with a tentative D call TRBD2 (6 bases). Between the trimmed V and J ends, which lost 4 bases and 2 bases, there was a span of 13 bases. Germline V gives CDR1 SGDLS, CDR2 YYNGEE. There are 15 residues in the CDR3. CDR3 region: CASSPGAVPYNEQFF. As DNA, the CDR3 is TGTGCCAGCAGCCCGGGAGCTGTCCCCTACAATGAGCAGTTCTTC.

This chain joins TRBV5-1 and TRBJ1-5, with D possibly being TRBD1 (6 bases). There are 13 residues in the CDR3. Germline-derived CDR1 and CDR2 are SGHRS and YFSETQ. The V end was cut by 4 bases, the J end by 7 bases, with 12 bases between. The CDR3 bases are TGCGCCAGCAGCGCAACAGGGTTACAGCCCCAGCATTTT. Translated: CASSATGLQPQHF.

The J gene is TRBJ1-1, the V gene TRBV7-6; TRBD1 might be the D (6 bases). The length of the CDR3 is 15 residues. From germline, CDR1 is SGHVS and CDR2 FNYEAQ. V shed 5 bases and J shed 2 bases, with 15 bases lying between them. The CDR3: CASSPSGRGNTEAFF. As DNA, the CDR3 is TGTGCCAGCAGCCCTAGCGGCAGGGGTAACACTGAAGCTTTCTTT.

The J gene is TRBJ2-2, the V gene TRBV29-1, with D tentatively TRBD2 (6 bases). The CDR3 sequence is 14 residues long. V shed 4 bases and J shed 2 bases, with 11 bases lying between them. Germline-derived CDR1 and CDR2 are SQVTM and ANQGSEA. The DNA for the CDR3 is TGCAGCGTTGTTAGGGACTCCAACACCGGGGAGCTGTTTTTT. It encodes CSVVRDSNTGELFF.

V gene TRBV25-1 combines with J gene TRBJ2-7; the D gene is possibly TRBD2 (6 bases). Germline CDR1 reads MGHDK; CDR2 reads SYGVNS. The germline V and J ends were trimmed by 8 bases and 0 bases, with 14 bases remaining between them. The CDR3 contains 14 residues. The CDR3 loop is CASSGTQSSYEQYF. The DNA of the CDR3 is TGTGCCAGCTCCGGGACTCAAAGCTCCTACGAGCAGTACTTC.

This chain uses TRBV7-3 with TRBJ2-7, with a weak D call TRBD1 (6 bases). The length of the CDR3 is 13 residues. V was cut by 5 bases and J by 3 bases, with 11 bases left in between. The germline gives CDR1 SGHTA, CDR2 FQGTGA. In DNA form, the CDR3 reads TGTGCCAGCAGCCGGACAGCGCGCTACGAGCAGTACTTC. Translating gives CASSRTARYEQYF.